This TCR beta chain was sequenced during a study of siplizumab effects on memory and regulatory T cells. The CDR3 loop spans 14 amino acids. Trimming cost V 8 bases and J 4 bases; bases outside gene matches: 8. The germline V gene has CDR1 MNHEY and CDR2 SVGAGI. This clone appeared a few times. Clones were read by immunoSEQ multiplex PCR, and TCRdb kept only the in-frame ones, dropping some. The data contain more than 90,000 clones, roughly 91% of them singletons. The specimen sequenced was non-Treg CD4+ T cells sorted from blood. This chain uses TRBV6-5 with TRBJ1-2; 9 nucleotides agree with TRBD1. This TCR was sampled from a human donor in good health. As DNA, the CDR3 is TGTGCCAGCGGCCGGGACAGGGTACGCTATGGCTACACCTTC. Translation: CASGRDRVRYGYTF.